The 2 T cell receptor beta chains below all came from one sample that was sequenced in a study of T-cell reconstitution after alpha-beta-depleted transplantation in children. Preparing the TCRbeta library involved the use of unique molecular identifiers. One entry per CDR3 protein, called by TCRdb with MiXCR from the PCR reads. The data contain hundreds of thousands of distinct CDR3 sequences, roughly 15% of them seen just once; the ten biggest clones take up roughly two fifths. The specimen was PBMCs, mostly from graft donor cells, collected 360 days after TCRalphabeta/CD19-depleted stem cell transplant. Every receptor here comes from a male patient between 2 and 15 years old who had a stem cell transplant for acute lymphoblastic leukemia, so the T cells may come from the graft donor.

This clonotype was seen more than once but under ten times. The chain recombines TRBV21-1 with TRBJ2-2; TRBD2 was called by the table and not checked on the DNA. TRBV21-1 is flagged as a pseudogene. The CDR3 consists of 17 residues. The chain's CDR3 is CASNRTSTHPNTGELFF. CDR3 in DNA: TGTGCCAGCAATCGGACTAGCACGCATCCGAACACCGGGGAGCTGTTTTTT.

This clonotype has more than one count but fewer than ten. The V gene is TRBV5-1, the J gene TRBJ2-1; 7 bases fit TRBD2. This CDR3 contains 16 residues. CDR1 and CDR2 (germline): SGHRS, YFSETQ. J gave up 0 bases and V 1 base, and 4 bases lay outside the gene matches. The CDR3 coding sequence is TGCGCCAGCAGCTTGCAAGCGGGAAGCTCCTACAATGAGCAGTTCTTC. Translated, it gives CASSLQAGSSYNEQFF.